This TCR beta chain was sequenced in a study of low-dose radiotherapy and immunotherapy resistance in tumors. Study as a whole: Both drugs were delivered intravenously to patients (nivolumab 240 mg every two weeks and ipilimumab 1 mg/kg every six weeks).

Trimming stripped 0 bases from V and 3 bases from J, with 9 bases between. Germline V gene data show CDR1 as LNHNV and CDR2 as YYDKDF (reference sequence). This CDR3 has 14 amino acids. This clonotype was seen many times. Priming of first-strand cDNA relied on TRAV- and TRBV-specific primers (covering alpha and beta chains). The TCRs were subjected to amplification over approximately 20 PCR cycles employing a constant-region primer in conjunction with a V-primer adapter. TCRdb re-called the reads with MiXCR, one entry per CDR3 protein. The top ten clones hold around 13% of a sample with approximately 91,000 distinct CDR3 sequences, 20% to 25% of them seen once. Specified time point: after trial treatment. Noted treatment: LDRT plus nivolumab, ipilimumab, low-dose cyclophosphamide and aspirin (RACIN trial).

The rearrangement links TRBV15 to TRBJ2-7, with D perhaps matching TRBD1 (5 bases). This clonotype was sampled from a female donor with ovarian cancer. Sequencing used PBMCs, obtained after low-dose radiotherapy plus immunotherapy. The CDR3 nucleotides read TGTGCCACCAGCAGAGATCCCAGGGACTACGAGCAGTACTTC. It translates to CATSRDPRDYEQYF.